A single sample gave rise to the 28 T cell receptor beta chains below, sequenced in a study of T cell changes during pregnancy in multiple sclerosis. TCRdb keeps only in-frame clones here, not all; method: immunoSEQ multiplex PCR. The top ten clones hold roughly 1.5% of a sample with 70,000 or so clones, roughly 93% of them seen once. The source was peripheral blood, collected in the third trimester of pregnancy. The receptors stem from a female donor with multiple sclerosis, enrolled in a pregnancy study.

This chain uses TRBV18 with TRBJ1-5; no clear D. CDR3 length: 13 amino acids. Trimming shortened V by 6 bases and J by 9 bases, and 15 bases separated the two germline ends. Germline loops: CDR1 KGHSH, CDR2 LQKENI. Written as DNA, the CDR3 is TGTGCCAGCTCCCCAGAGGGTCGAGGGCCCCAGCATTTT. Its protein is CASSPEGRGPQHF.

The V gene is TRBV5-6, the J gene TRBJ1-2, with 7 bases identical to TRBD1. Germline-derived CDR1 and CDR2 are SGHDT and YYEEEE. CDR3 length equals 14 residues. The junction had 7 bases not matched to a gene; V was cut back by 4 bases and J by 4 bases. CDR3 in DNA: TGTGCCAGCAGCCGCAGGGGGACTCCCTATGGCTACACCTTC. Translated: CASSRRGTPYGYTF. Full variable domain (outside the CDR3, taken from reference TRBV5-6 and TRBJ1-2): DAGVTQSPTHLIKTRGQQVTLRCSPKSGHDTVSWYQQALGQGPQFIFQYYEEEERQRGNFPDRFSGHQFPNYSSELNVNALLLGDSALYLCASSRRGTPYGYTFGSGTRLTVV.

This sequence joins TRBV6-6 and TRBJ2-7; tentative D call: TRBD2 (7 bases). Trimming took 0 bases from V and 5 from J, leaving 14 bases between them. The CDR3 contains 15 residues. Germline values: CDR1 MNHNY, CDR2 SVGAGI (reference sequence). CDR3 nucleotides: TGTGCCAGCAGTTACTCGACGGGGGGCCTCCACGAGCAGTACTTC. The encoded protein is CASSYSTGGLHEQYF.

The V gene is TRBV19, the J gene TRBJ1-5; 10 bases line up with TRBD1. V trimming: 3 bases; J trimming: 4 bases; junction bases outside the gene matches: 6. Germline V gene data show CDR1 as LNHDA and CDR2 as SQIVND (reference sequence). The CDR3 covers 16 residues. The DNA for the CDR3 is TGTGCCAGTAGTATTCCGACAGGGGGCAGAAATCAGCCCCAGCATTTT. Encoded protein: CASSIPTGGRNQPQHF. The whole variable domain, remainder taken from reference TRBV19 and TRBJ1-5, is DGGITQSPKYLFRKEGQNVTLSCEQNLNHDAMYWYRQDPGQGLRLIYYSQIVNDFQKGDIAEGYSVSREKKESFPLTVTSAQKNPTAFYLCASSIPTGGRNQPQHFGDGTRLSIL.

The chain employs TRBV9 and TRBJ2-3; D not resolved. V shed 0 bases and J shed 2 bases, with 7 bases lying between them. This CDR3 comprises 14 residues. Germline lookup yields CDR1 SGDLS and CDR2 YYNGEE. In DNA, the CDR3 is TGTGCCAGCAGCGTAGGTCCATCCACAGATACGCAGTATTTT. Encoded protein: CASSVGPSTDTQYF.

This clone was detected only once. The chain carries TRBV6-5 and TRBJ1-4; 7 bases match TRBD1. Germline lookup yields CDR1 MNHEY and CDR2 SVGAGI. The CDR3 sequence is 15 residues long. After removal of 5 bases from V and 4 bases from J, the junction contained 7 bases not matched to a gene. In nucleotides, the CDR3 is TGTGCCAGCAGTGCTACAGGGGCAATTAATGAAAAACTGTTTTTT. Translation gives CASSATGAINEKLFF.

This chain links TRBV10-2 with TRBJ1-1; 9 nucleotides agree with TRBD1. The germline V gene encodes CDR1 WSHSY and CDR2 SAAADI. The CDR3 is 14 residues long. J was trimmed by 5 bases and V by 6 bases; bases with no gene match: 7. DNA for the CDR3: TGCGCCAGCAGCAACAGGGGGCGAACGACTGAAGCTTTCTTT. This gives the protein CASSNRGRTTEAFF.

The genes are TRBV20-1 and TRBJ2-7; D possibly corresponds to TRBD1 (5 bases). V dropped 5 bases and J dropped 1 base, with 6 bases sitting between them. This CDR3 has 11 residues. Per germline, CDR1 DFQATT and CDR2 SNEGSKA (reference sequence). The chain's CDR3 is CSAYRSYEQYF. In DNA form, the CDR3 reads TGCAGTGCTTACAGGTCCTACGAGCAGTACTTC.

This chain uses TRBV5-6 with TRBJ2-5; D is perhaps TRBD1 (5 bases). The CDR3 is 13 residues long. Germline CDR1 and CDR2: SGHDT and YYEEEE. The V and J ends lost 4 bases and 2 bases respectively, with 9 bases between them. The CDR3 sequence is CASSRTSQETQYF. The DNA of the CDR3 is TGTGCCAGCAGCAGGACAAGTCAAGAGACCCAGTACTTC.

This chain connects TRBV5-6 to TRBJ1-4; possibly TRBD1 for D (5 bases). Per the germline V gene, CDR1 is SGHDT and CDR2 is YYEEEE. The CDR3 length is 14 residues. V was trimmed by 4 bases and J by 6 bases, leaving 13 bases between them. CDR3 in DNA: TGTGCCAGCAGCGGGGGGTCCATGTATGAAAAACTGTTTTTT. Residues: CASSGGSMYEKLFF.

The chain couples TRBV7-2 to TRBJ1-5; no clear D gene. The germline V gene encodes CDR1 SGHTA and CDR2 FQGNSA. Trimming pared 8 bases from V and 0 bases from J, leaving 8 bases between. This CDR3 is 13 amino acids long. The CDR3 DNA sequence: TGTGCCAGCCGACTTGTTAGCAATCAGCCCCAGCATTTT. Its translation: CASRLVSNQPQHF.

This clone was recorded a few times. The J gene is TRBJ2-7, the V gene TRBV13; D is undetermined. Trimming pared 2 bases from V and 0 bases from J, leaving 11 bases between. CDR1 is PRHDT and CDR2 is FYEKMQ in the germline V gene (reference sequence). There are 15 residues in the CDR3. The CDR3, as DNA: TGTGCCAGCAGCTTATCTCCGAGGAGCTCCTACGAGCAGTACTTC. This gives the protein CASSLSPRSSYEQYF.

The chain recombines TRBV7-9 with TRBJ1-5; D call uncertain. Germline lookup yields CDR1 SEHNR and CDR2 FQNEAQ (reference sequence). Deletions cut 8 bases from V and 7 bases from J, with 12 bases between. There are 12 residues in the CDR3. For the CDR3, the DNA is TGTGCCAGCCCGCCTGGTCGGCAGCCCCAGCATTTT. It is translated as CASPPGRQPQHF. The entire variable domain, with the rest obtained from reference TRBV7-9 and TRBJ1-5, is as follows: DTGVSQNPRHKITKRGQNVTFRCDPISEHNRLYWYRQTLGQGPEFLTYFQNEAQLEKSRLLSDRFSAERPKGSFSTLEIQRTEQGDSAMYLCASPPGRQPQHFGDGTRLSIL.

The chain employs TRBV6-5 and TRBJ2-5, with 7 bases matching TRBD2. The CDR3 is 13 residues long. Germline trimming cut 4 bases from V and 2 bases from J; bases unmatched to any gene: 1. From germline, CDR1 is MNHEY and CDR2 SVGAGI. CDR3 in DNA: TGTGCCAGCAGTTCTAGCGGACAAGAGACCCAGTACTTC. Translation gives CASSSSGQETQYF.

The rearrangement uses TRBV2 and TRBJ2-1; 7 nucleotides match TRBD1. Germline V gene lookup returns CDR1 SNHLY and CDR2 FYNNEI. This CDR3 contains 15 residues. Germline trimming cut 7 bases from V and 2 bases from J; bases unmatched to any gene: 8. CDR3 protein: CASTVRDSPYNEQFF. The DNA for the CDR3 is TGTGCCAGCACCGTTCGGGACAGCCCCTACAATGAGCAGTTCTTC.

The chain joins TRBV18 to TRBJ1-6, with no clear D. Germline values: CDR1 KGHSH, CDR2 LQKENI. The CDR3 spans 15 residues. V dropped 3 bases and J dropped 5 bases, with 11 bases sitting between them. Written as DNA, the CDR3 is TGTGCCAGCTCACCGTTCCGAGGGAATAATTCACCCCTCCACTTT. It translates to CASSPFRGNNSPLHF. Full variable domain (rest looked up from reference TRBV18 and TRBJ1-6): NAGVMQNPRHLVRRRGQEARLRCSPMKGHSHVYWYRQLPEEGLKFMVYLQKENIIDESGMPKERFSAEFPKEGPSILRIQQVVRGDSAAYFCASSPFRGNNSPLHFGNGTRLTVT.

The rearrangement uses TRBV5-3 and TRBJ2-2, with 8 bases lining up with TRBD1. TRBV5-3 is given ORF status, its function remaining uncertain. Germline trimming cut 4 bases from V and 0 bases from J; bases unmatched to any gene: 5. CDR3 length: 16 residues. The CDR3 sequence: CARSLLGQANTGELFF. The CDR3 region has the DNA TGTGCCAGAAGCCTCCTGGGACAGGCGAACACCGGGGAGCTGTTTTTT.

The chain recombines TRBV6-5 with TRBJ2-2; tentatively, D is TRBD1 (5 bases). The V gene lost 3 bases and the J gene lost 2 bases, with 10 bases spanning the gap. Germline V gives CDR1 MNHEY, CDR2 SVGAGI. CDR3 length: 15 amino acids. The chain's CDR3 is CASSYRGGNTGELFF. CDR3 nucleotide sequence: TGTGCCAGCAGTTATAGGGGCGGAAACACCGGGGAGCTGTTTTTT.

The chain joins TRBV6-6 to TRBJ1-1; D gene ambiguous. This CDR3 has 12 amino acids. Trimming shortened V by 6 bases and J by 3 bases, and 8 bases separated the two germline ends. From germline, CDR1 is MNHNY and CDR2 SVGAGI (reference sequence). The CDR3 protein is CASRDWDTEAFF. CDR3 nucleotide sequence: TGTGCCAGCAGGGACTGGGACACTGAAGCTTTCTTT.

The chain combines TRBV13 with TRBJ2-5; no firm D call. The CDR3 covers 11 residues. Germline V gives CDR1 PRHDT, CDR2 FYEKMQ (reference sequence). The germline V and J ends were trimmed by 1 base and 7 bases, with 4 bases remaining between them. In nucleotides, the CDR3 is TGTGCCAGCAGCTTAGACGGGACCCAGTACTTC. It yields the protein CASSLDGTQYF.

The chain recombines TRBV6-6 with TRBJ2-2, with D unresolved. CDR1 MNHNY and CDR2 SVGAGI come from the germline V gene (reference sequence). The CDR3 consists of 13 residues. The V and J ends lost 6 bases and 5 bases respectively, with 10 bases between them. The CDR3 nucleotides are TGTGCCAGCAGGCAAACATGGACCGGGGAGCTGTTTTTT. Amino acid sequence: CASRQTWTGELFF.

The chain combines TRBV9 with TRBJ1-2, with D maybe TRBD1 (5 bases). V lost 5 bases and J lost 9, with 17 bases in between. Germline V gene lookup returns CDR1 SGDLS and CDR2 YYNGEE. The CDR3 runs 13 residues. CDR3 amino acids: CASSPGPLGSYTF. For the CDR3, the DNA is TGTGCCAGCAGTCCAGGGCCCCTCGGAAGCTACACCTTC. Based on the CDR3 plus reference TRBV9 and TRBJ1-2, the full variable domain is DSGVTQTPKHLITATGQRVTLRCSPRSGDLSVYWYQQSLDQGLQFLIQYYNGEERAKGNILERFSAQQFPDLHSELNLSSLELGDSALYFCASSPGPLGSYTFGSGTRLTVV.

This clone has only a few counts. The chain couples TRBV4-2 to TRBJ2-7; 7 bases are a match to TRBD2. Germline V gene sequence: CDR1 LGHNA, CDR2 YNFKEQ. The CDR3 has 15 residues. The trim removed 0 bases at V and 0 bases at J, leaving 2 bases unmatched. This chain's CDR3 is CASSQEWTSSYEQYF. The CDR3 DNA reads TGTGCCAGCAGCCAAGAATGGACTAGCTCCTACGAGCAGTACTTC.

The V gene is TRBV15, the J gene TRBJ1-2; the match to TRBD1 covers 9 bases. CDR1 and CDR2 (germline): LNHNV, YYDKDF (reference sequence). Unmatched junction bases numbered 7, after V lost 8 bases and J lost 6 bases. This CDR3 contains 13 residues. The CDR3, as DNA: TGTGCCACCCGGGGGACAGGGTTGGATGGCTACACCTTC. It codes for CATRGTGLDGYTF.

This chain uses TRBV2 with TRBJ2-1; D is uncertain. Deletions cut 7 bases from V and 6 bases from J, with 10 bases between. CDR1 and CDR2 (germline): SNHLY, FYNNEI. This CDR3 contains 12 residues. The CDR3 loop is CASKQVPNEQFF. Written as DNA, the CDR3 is TGTGCCAGCAAGCAGGTCCCCAATGAGCAGTTCTTC.

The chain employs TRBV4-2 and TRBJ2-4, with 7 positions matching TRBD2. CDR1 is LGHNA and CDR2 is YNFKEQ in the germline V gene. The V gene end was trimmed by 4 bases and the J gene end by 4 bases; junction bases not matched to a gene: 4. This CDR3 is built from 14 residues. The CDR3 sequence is CASSLRLAKNIQYF. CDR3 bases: TGTGCCAGCAGCCTGAGACTAGCTAAAAACATTCAGTACTTC.

In DNA form, the CDR3 reads TGTGCTAGTCCCGGGGACTGCCAGCTACCTTACAATGAGCAGTTCTTC. Residues: CASPGDCQLPYNEQFF. The gene calls are TRBV12-5 and TRBJ2-1; D possibly corresponds to TRBD2 (6 bases). Trimming pared 8 bases from V and 4 bases from J, leaving 21 bases between. This CDR3 is 16 amino acids long. From germline, CDR1 is LGHNT and CDR2 FRNRAP.

CDR3 DNA sequence: TGTGCCAGCAGCTGGACAGCGGGAAAAGAGACCCAGTACTTC. Encoded protein: CASSWTAGKETQYF. This chain uses TRBV13 with TRBJ2-5; the D gene is possibly TRBD2 (7 bases). Germline V gene data show CDR1 as PRHDT and CDR2 as FYEKMQ (reference sequence). The CDR3 is 14 residues long. Trimming shortened V by 4 bases and J by 3 bases, and 12 bases separated the two germline ends. The complete variable domain, with remaining parts taken from reference TRBV13 and TRBJ2-5, reads AAGVIQSPRHLIKEKRETATLKCYPIPRHDTVYWYQQGPGQDPQFLISFYEKMQSDKGSIPDRFSAQQFSDYHSELNMSSLELGDSALYFCASSWTAGKETQYFGPGTRLLVL.